These 4 T cell receptor beta chains were sequenced from one sample in a study of blood T cell repertoires in COVID-19 (dated by TCRdb to the early 2020s). Libraries were made using the immunoSEQ multiplex PCR assay. TCRdb carries this immuneACCESS record with in-frame sequences only. Its versions omit some clonotypes, under half of them owing to an unresolved V gene in the studies checked, with the rest unexplained. This sample gives some 150,000 clones in total; just under 90% of them show up just once. 3.7% of the sample comes from the top ten. The sequenced sample consisted of peripheral blood. The receptors stem from a man aged 18-30 years with active or convalescent COVID-19.

The rearrangement links TRBV24-1 to TRBJ1-5; possible D gene TRBD1, 5 bases. Germline CDR1 and CDR2: KGHDR and SFDVKD. The germline V and J ends were trimmed by 4 bases and 2 bases, with 14 bases remaining between them. There are 16 residues in the CDR3. CDR3 bases: TGTGCCACCAGTGACCCGAACCAAGGGGGCAATCAGCCCCAGCATTTT. Protein sequence: CATSDPNQGGNQPQHF.

V and J are TRBV30 and TRBJ1-6; D ambiguous. Germline V gives CDR1 GTSNPN, CDR2 SVGIG (reference sequence). The CDR3 runs 12 residues. V dropped 6 bases and J dropped 3 bases, with 6 bases sitting between them. CDR3 DNA: TGTGCCTGCGGGAACTATAATTCACCCCTCCACTTT. Translation gives CACGNYNSPLHF.

DNA for the CDR3: TGTGCCAGCAGTTTCCACGACAGGGCGACTGAAGCTTTCTTT. It codes for CASSFHDRATEAFF. The rearrangement uses TRBV27 and TRBJ1-1; TRBD1 aligns across 7 bases. Trimming removed 3 bases from V and 5 bases from J; junction bases left unmatched: 6. Germline V gives CDR1 MNHEY, CDR2 SMNVEV (reference sequence). This CDR3 region has 14 residues.

The CDR3 region has the DNA TGTGCCACCAGCCCAGCGGGAGGGCTAGGTGAGCAGTTCTTC. Encoded protein: CATSPAGGLGEQFF. The V and J genes are TRBV24-1 and TRBJ2-1, with TRBD2 matching 10 bases. The germline V gene encodes CDR1 KGHDR and CDR2 SFDVKD. After removal of 7 bases from V and 9 bases from J, the junction contained 8 bases not matched to a gene. The CDR3 sequence is 14 residues long.